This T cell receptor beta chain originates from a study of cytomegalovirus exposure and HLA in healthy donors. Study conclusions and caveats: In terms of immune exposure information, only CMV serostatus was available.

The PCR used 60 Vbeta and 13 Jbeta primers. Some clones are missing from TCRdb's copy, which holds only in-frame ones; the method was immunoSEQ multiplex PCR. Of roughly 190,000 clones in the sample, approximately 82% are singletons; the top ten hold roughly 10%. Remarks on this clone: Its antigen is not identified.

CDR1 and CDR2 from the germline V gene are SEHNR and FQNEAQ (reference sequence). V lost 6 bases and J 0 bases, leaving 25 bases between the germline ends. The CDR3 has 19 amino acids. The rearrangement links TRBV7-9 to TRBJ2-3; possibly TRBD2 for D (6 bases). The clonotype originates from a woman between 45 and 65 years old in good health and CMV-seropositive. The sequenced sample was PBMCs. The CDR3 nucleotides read TGTGCCAGCAGTCAAACCACCCACTCTGTAGCGGCGAGCACAGATACGCAGTATTTT. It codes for CASSQTTHSVAASTDTQYF. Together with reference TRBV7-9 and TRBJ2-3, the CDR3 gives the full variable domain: DTGVSQNPRHKITKRGQNVTFRCDPISEHNRLYWYRQTLGQGPEFLTYFQNEAQLEKSRLLSDRFSAERPKGSFSTLEIQRTEQGDSAMYLCASSQTTHSVAASTDTQYFGPGTRLTVL.